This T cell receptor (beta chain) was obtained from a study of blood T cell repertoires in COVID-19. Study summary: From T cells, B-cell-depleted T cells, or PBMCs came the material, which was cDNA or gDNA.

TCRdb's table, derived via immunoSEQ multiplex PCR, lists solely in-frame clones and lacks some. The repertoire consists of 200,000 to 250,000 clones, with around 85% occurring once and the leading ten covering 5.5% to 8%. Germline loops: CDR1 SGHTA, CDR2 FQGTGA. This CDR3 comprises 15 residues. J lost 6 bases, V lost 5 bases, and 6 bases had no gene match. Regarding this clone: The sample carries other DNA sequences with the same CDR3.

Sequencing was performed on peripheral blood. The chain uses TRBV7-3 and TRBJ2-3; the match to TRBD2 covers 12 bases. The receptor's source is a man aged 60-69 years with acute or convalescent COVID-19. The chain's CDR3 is CASSLGLAGTDTQYF. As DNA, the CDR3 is TGTGCCAGCAGCCTCGGACTAGCGGGAACGGATACGCAGTATTTT.